A single sample is the source of the 14 T cell receptor beta chains below, sequenced in a study of T cell clonality in common variable immunodeficiency. TCRdb keeps only in-frame clones here, not all; method: immunoSEQ multiplex PCR. The sample shows approximately 52,000 clones, none of them appearing just once. Sequencing was carried out using peripheral blood mononuclear cells. Receptor source: a person aged 18-70 years in good health.

This clone was detected ten times or more. Read sequence stops 3 residues before the CDR3 end, and the germline J gene provides the missing end. The chain has TRBV6-1 and TRBJ2-7; TRBD1 matches at 10 bases. The V segment lost 4 bases and the J segment 6 bases; nucleotides outside the gene matches: 9. The length of the CDR3 is 15 residues. Germline loops: CDR1 MNHNS, CDR2 SASEGT. The covered CDR3 bases are TGTGCCAGCAGTGGTTTTGGGGGACAGGGGAGCGAG. Protein product: CASSGFGGQGSE. The CDR3, in full, reads CASSGFGGQGSEQYF.

This clone was counted only a few times. The CDR3 end falls 3 residues outside the read, so it is completed with the germline J gene. This rearrangement joins TRBV30 to TRBJ2-5; D unclear. CDR1 GTSNPN and CDR2 SVGIG come from the germline V gene (reference sequence). The CDR3 is 10 residues long. The germline V and J ends were trimmed by 3 bases and 3 bases, with 2 bases remaining between them. CDR3 DNA, as far as it was read: TGTGCCTGGAGCGAAGAGACC. Translated, it gives CAWSEET. The complete CDR3 protein is CAWSEETQYF.

Ten or more counts support this clone. The read falls 3 residues short of the CDR3 end, and the missing part is taken from the germline J gene. The chain uses TRBV20-1 and TRBJ2-5; perhaps TRBD2 as D (6 bases). Germline values: CDR1 DFQATT, CDR2 SNEGSKA (reference sequence). V was cut by 2 bases and J by 5 bases, with 12 bases left in between. The CDR3 spans 13 residues. The chain's CDR3 is CSARIGGRETQYF. CDR3 bases read: TGCAGTGCTAGAATCGGGGGAAGGGAGACC.

A word on this clone: A read error may explain this, as a much larger clone is one base away. The read ends 3 residues shy of where the CDR3 ends; the end is completed using the germline J gene. Other DNA sequences in the same sample also yield this CDR3. V gene TRBV18 combines with J gene TRBJ1-3; maybe TRBD1 (5 bases). There are 19 residues in the CDR3. CDR1 and CDR2 from the germline V gene are KGHSH and LQKENI. The DNA read from the CDR3 is TGTGCCAGCTCACCGCCAGGGATAGGGGCCTCACCCGGAGGAAACACA. As protein: CASSPPGIGASPGGNT. In full, the CDR3 reads CASSPPGIGASPGGNTIYF.

There are many counts of this clone. The CDR3 end is not reached by the read, which stops 3 residues before it; the germline J gene fills it in. The chain combines TRBV4-1 with TRBJ2-5, with no clear D. The CDR3 runs 13 residues. V lost 2 bases and J 5 bases, leaving 9 bases between the germline ends. Germline loops: CDR1 MGHRA, CDR2 YSYEKL. The CDR3 reads CASSQPPVETQYF. The part of the CDR3 DNA that was read is TGCGCCAGCAGCCAACCCCCTGTCGAGACC.

This clone was counted at least ten times. This chain's CDR3 is CASKYRSRGYTF. The CDR3 bases that were read are TGTGCCAGTAAATACCGGTCGCGGGGC. The chain joins TRBV19 to TRBJ1-2; D gene unclear. Coverage ceases 3 residues before the CDR3 finishes, and the germline J gene fills in the end. This CDR3 has 12 residues. Per germline, CDR1 LNHDA and CDR2 SQIVND (reference sequence).

This clone was picked up many times. Sequencing ends 3 residues short of the CDR3 end; the germline J gene provides the rest. This chain links TRBV20-1 with TRBJ2-4; 9 positions match TRBD1. This CDR3 is 13 amino acids long. Germline assignment: CDR1 DFQATT and CDR2 SNEGSKA (reference sequence). The CDR3 sequence: CSARSPGQGLQYF. The CDR3 DNA, read in part, is TGCAGTGCTAGATCCCCGGGACAGGGTCTT.

In this sample, this clone turned up many times. The CDR3 sequence is CAWSKWTGNTEAFF. The CDR3 DNA, read in part, is TGTGCCTGGAGTAAATGGACAGGGAACACTGAA. V gene TRBV30 combines with J gene TRBJ1-1, with 7 bases fitting TRBD1. The read comes to an end 3 residues before the CDR3 does, leaving the germline J gene to fill in the end. The CDR3 length is 14 residues. Looked up from germline, CDR1 is GTSNPN and CDR2 is SVGIG (reference sequence). Germline trimming cut 2 bases from V and 1 base from J; bases unmatched to any gene: 4. The full variable domain, its missing parts supplied by reference TRBV30 and TRBJ1-1, is SQTIHQWPATLVQPVGSPLSLECTVEGTSNPNLYWYRQAAGRGLQLLFYSVGIGQISSEVPQNLSASRPQDRQFILSSKKLLLSDSGFYLCAWSKWTGNTEAFFGQGTRLTVV.

Concerning this clone: The CDR3 goes on 3 residues after the read ends, and that part is filled in from the germline J gene. The chain links TRBV6-2 or TRBV6-3 to TRBJ1-2; possibly TRBD1 for D (6 bases). Looked up from germline, CDR1 is MNHEY and CDR2 is SVGEGT. The CDR3 contains 14 residues. CDR3 in amino acids: CASSYGDTSYDYTF. CDR3 DNA, as far as it was read: TGTGCCAGCAGTTACGGGGACACCTCCTACGAC.

With respect to this clone: The read ends 3 residues early relative to the CDR3; the germline J gene fills the gap. The chain has TRBV5-1 and TRBJ2-7; TRBD1 matches at 10 bases. The CDR3 totals 14 residues. CDR1 and CDR2 (germline): SGHRS, YFSETQ. V was pared by 4 bases and J by 3 bases, with 4 bases of the junction left unmatched. The CDR3 bases that were read are TGCGCCAGCAGCGCGGACAGGGGGATCTACGAG. This codes for CASSADRGIYE. The whole CDR3 is CASSADRGIYEQYF.

This clone was found many times. The read comes to an end 3 residues before the CDR3 does, leaving the germline J gene to fill in the end. The chain combines TRBV5-5 with TRBJ2-3; no clear D gene. This CDR3 is 14 amino acids long. V dropped 0 bases and J dropped 2 bases, with 7 bases sitting between them. Germline CDR1 SGHKS, CDR2 YYEKEE (reference sequence). The CDR3 reads CASSLDFNTDTQYF. The CDR3 bases that were read are TGTGCCAGCAGCTTGGATTTCAACACAGATACG.

This clone was seen repeatedly, ten times or more. The sequenced fragment ends 3 residues before the CDR3 boundary, so the rest is inferred from the germline J gene. The genes are TRBV11-2 and TRBJ1-1, with TRBD1 as a possible D gene (6 bases). Looked up from germline, CDR1 is SGHAT and CDR2 is FQNNGV. Trimming removed 3 bases from V and 4 bases from J, with 9 bases in between. This CDR3 is 13 amino acids long. CDR3 residues: CASSFLRGTEAFF. Partial CDR3 DNA: TGTGCCAGCAGCTTCCTCAGGGGCACTGAA.

Only a few counts were recorded for this clone. The read is 3 residues too short to cover the CDR3 end, so that end is filled in from the germline J gene. The rearrangement uses TRBV2 and TRBJ1-1; D might be TRBD1 (6 bases). There are 13 residues in the CDR3. The V end was cut by 9 bases, the J end by 1 base, with 12 bases between. Per the germline V gene, CDR1 is SNHLY and CDR2 is FYNNEI. The sequenced part of the CDR3 DNA is TGTGCCAGGGCAGGGGCGAAGAACACTGAA. As protein: CARAGAKNTE. The full CDR3 protein is CARAGAKNTEAFF.

This clone occurred many times. The missing CDR3 end, 3 residues past where the read stops, is filled in from the germline J gene. The chain couples TRBV20-1 to TRBJ1-4; TRBD1 agrees at 7 bases. This CDR3 has 15 amino acids. V was pared by 3 bases and J by 4 bases, with 8 bases of the junction left unmatched. Germline CDR1 is DFQATT and CDR2 is SNEGSKA (reference sequence). The CDR3 here is CSAREGARGNEKLFF. The CDR3 DNA, read in part, is TGCAGTGCTAGGGAGGGGGCCAGGGGTAATGAAAAA.